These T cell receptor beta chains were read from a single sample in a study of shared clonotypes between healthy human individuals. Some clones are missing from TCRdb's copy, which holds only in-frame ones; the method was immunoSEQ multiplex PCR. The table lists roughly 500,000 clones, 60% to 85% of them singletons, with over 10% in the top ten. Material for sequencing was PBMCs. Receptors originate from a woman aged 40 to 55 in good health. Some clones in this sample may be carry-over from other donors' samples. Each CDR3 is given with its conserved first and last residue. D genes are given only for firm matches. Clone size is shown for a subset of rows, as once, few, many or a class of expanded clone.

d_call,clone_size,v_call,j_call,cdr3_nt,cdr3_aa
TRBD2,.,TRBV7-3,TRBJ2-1,TGTGCCAGCAGCTGGACTAGCGGGAGTTTTAATGAGCAGTTCTTC,CASSWTSGSFNEQFF
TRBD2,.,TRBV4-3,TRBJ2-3,TGCGCCAGCAGCCAAGACGAGACCCTAGCGGGAGCGGGAGATACGCAGTATTTT,CASSQDETLAGAGDTQYF
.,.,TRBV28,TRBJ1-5,TGTGCCAGCAGCCCCCCGTCGGGACAGCCCCAGCATTTT,CASSPPSGQPQHF
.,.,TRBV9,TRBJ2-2,TGTGCCAGCACCCAGGGCCGAGGGGCTAACACCGGGGAGCTGTTTTTT,CASTQGRGANTGELFF
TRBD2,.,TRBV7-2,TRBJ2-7,TGTGCCAGCAGCCTAGGACTAGCTGGGGGTTGGCAGTACTTC,CASSLGLAGGWQYF
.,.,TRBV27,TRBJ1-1,TGTGCCAGCAGTTTAAGATCCCCCTTGGCAACTGAAGCTTTCTTT,CASSLRSPLATEAFF
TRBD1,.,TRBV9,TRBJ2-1,TGTGCCAGCAGCGTAACGATGACAGGGTACAATGAGCAGTTCTTC,CASSVTMTGYNEQFF
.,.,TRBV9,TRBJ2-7,TGTGCCAGCAGCGTAGACTGGGCCTCCTACGAGCAGTACTTC,CASSVDWASYEQYF
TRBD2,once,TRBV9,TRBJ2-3,TGTGCCAGCAGCTCAAGCGGGAGTGGCACAGATACGCAGTATTTT,CASSSSGSGTDTQYF
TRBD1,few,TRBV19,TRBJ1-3,TGTGCCAGTAGTACCCCGGACAGGGGATCTGGAAACACCATATATTTT,CASSTPDRGSGNTIYF
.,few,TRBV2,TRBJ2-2,TGTGCCAGCAGTGATAAGGCTATCCGCAACACCGGGGAGCTGTTTTTT,CASSDKAIRNTGELFF
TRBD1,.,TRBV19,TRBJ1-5,TGTGCCAGCAGGTCGTCCGGGACAGGGGATAATCAGCCCCAGCATTTT,CASRSSGTGDNQPQHF
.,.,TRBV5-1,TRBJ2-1,TGCGCCAGCAGCTTGGATCTGATCGGAGTAGTGCAGTTCTTC,CASSLDLIGVVQFF
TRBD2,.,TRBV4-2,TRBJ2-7,TGTGCCAGCAGCCAAAGGGCGGCGGGAGCGAACGAGCAGTACTTC,CASSQRAAGANEQYF
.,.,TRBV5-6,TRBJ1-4,TGTGCCAGCAGCTTGGAGGTCCAGACAACTAATGAAAAACTGTTTTTT,CASSLEVQTTNEKLFF
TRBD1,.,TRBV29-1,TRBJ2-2,TGCAGCGCCCCGGGACAGCAGACCGGGGAGCTGTTTTTT,CSAPGQQTGELFF